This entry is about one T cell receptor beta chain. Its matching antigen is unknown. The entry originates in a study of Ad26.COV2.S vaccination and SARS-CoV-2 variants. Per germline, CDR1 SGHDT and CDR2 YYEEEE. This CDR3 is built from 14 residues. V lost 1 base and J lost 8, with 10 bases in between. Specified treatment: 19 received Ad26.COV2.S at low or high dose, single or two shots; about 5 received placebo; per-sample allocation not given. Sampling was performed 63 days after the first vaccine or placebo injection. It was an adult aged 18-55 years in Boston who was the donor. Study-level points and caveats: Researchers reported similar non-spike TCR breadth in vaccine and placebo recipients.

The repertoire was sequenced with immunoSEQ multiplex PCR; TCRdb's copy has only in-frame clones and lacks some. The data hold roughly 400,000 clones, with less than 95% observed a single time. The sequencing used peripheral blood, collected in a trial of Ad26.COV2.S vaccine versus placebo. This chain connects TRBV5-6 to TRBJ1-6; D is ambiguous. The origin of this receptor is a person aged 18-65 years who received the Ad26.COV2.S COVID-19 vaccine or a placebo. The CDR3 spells CASSLTPQDSPLHF. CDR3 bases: TGTGCCAGCAGCTTGACTCCCCAGGATTCACCCCTCCACTTT.